The 5 T cell receptor beta chains listed next were all sequenced from one sample in a study of T-cell memory formation after mild COVID-19. TCRdb redid the calling of the 5' RACE reads with MiXCR, one entry per CDR3 protein. The top ten clones hold approximately 21% of a sample with roughly 370,000 distinct CDR3 sequences, approximately 15% of them seen once. The sequencing sample was made of PBMCs or a T cell subset sorted from them (not recorded which). The receptors stem from a man younger than 35 who had mild COVID-19 (a few samples of this study predate the infection). Cell type and time point are not known.

About this clonotype itself: One base away lies a much larger clone, so this may be a sequencing read error. The chain recombines TRBV12-3 or TRBV12-4 with TRBJ2-7; TRBD1 matches at 12 bases. The CDR3 has 14 residues. The CDR3 here is CASRTGTGGYEQHF. CDR3 in DNA: TGTGCCAGCAGGACCGGGACAGGGGGCTACGAGCAGCACTTC.

The chain combines TRBV15 with TRBJ1-5; the match to TRBD1 covers 11 bases. V lost 5 bases to trimming and J lost 5 bases; unmatched junction nucleotides: 5. CDR3 size: 15 residues. CDR1 LNHNV and CDR2 YYDKDF come from the germline V gene (reference sequence). CDR3 in DNA: TGTGCCACCAGCCCTGGGACAGGGGGTGATCAGCCCCAGCATTTT. Translating it yields CATSPGTGGDQPQHF.

This chain links TRBV5-1 with TRBJ1-5; TRBD1 is a possible D gene (6 bases). The V gene's germline CDR1 is SGHRS and CDR2 YFSETQ. The CDR3 covers 15 residues. Trimming cost V 4 bases and J 7 bases, with 18 bases left between them. The CDR3 DNA follows: TGCGCCAGCAGCGGCCGGGACACCCGCTCACAGCCCCAGCATTTT. It codes for CASSGRDTRSQPQHF.

V usage is TRBV5-1 and J usage is TRBJ2-3; D is undetermined. CDR3 length: 15 residues. Germline CDR1 reads SGHRS; CDR2 reads YFSETQ. V was pared by 6 bases and J by 5 bases, with 19 bases between. CDR3 nucleotide sequence: TGCGCCAGCATGTTCCTGCCAGAGCCGATAGATACGCAGTATTTT. It is translated as CASMFLPEPIDTQYF.

The chain carries TRBV6-2 or TRBV6-3 and TRBJ1-5; TRBD1 matches at 10 bases. Per the germline V gene, CDR1 is MNHEY and CDR2 is SVGEGT. The V gene end was trimmed by 5 bases and the J gene end by 3 bases; junction bases not matched to a gene: 7. The CDR3 runs to 16 residues. In DNA form, the CDR3 reads TGTGCCAGCAGTCACCGGGACAGGGGACTCAATCAGCCCCAGCATTTT. Amino acid sequence: CASSHRDRGLNQPQHF.